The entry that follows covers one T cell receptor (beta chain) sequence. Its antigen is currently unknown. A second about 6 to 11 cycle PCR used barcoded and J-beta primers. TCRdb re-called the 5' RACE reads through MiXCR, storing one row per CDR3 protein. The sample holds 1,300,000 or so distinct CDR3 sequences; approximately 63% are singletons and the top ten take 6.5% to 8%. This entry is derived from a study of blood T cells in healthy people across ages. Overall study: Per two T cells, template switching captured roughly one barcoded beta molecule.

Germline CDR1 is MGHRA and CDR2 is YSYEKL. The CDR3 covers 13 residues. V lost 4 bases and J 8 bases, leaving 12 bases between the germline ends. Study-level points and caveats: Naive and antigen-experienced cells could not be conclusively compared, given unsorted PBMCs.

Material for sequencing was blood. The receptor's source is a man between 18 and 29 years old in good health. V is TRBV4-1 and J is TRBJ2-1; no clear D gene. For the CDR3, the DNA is TGCGCCAGCAGCCCAAGAAATGGGGATGAGCAGTTCTTC. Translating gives CASSPRNGDEQFF.